One sample yielded the 16 T cell receptor beta chains listed below, sequenced in a study of OX40 agonist ivuxolimab in advanced cancers. Preparation of the library involved the immunoSEQ multiplex PCR assay. TCRdb mirrors the immuneACCESS table, restricted to in-frame sequences. Some clones are absent from its copies; in checked studies, under half trace to an unresolved V gene, and the reason for the others is unknown. The sample yields 35,000 or so clones; about nine tenths were counted once. The top ten clonotypes cover about 8.2% of the sample. The sequences come from CD4+ or CD8+ T cells sorted from blood, collected in a trial of the OX40 agonist ivuxolimab. These receptors were collected from an adult with an advanced solid tumor such as melanoma, head and neck, liver or kidney cancer.

The chain is built from TRBV2 and TRBJ1-5; a weak D match, TRBD1 (5 bases). The CDR3 consists of 15 residues. CDR1 SNHLY and CDR2 FYNNEI come from the germline V gene. V dropped 1 base and J dropped 5 bases, with 12 bases sitting between them. CDR3 loop: CASSEEAGQHQPQHF. The CDR3, as DNA: TGTGCCAGCAGTGAAGAGGCAGGGCAGCATCAGCCCCAGCATTTT.

The chain has TRBV18 and TRBJ2-5; 11 nucleotides match TRBD2. V dropped 6 bases and J dropped 3; count of bases not matched to a gene: 6. The CDR3 contains 15 residues. Germline lookup yields CDR1 KGHSH and CDR2 LQKENI. The CDR3 bases are TGTGCCAGCTCCCAACTAGCGGGAGTTGAAGAGACCCAGTACTTC. It translates to CASSQLAGVEETQYF.

This clone showed up just a few times. This rearrangement joins TRBV11-3 to TRBJ2-1; TRBD2 agrees at 9 bases. This CDR3 comprises 18 residues. CDR1 and CDR2 from the germline V gene are SGHNT and YENEEA. The V gene end was trimmed by 4 bases and the J gene end by 1 base; junction bases not matched to a gene: 11. CDR3 residues: CASSSKTRLAGSYNEQFF. The CDR3 nucleotides read TGTGCCAGCAGCTCCAAGACCCGTCTAGCGGGGTCCTACAATGAGCAGTTCTTC.

The rearrangement uses TRBV18 and TRBJ1-5; 7 nucleotides align to TRBD1. The V segment lost 6 bases and the J segment 5 bases; nucleotides outside the gene matches: 10. CDR1 is KGHSH and CDR2 is LQKENI in the germline V gene. The CDR3 contains 15 residues. The CDR3 is CASSRSDRADQPQHF. In nucleotides, the CDR3 is TGTGCCAGCTCTCGATCCGACAGGGCGGATCAGCCCCAGCATTTT.

The gene calls are TRBV12-5 and TRBJ2-5, with TRBD2 matching over 10 bases. The V and J ends lost 5 bases and 0 bases, in that order; junction bases with no gene match: 9. This CDR3 spans 17 amino acids. CDR1 is LGHNT, CDR2 FRNRAP, per germline. The CDR3 nucleotides read TGTGCTAGTGGTCCTAGGGGAGCGGGAGGGTACCAAGAGACCCAGTACTTC. It specifies CASGPRGAGGYQETQYF.

This rearrangement joins TRBV10-3 to TRBJ1-2, with D perhaps TRBD1 (6 bases). With 0 bases removed from V and 11 bases from J, the gap between germline ends came to 19 bases. The CDR3 runs to 15 residues. The germline CDR1 and CDR2 sequences are ENHRY and SYGVKD. The CDR3 DNA follows: TGTGCCATCAGTGAGTCGAAAGGTTTGGGGGCGTGGTACACCTTC. Translated, it gives CAISESKGLGAWYTF.

The chain couples TRBV4-2 to TRBJ2-3; weak D call: TRBD2 (6 bases). CDR1 and CDR2 (germline): LGHNA, YNFKEQ. The CDR3 is made up of 16 amino acids. The germline V and J ends were trimmed by 0 bases and 3 bases, with 13 bases remaining between them. This chain's CDR3 is CASSQDLASPTDTQYF. CDR3 nucleotides: TGTGCCAGCAGCCAAGATCTAGCGTCCCCAACAGATACGCAGTATTTT.

The rearrangement uses TRBV5-1 and TRBJ2-1; TRBD2 aligns across 11 bases. The CDR3 spans 19 residues. From germline, CDR1 is SGHRS and CDR2 YFSETQ. J was trimmed by 6 bases and V by 1 base; bases with no gene match: 15. CDR3 loop: CASSLRATLLAGASNEQFF. The DNA for the CDR3 is TGCGCCAGCAGCTTGAGGGCCACTCTACTAGCGGGAGCAAGCAATGAGCAGTTCTTC.

The chain couples TRBV6-6 to TRBJ1-6; D gene unclear. Germline values: CDR1 MNHNY, CDR2 SVGAGI (reference sequence). The CDR3 covers 14 residues. The ends were cut back, 3 bases at V and 4 bases at J, with 7 bases in the middle. In nucleotides, the CDR3 is TGTGCCAGCAGTTATCTGGATTATAATTCACCCCTCCACTTT. It codes for CASSYLDYNSPLHF.

The chain recombines TRBV28 with TRBJ2-1; perhaps TRBD1 as D (6 bases). V gave up 3 bases and J gave up 12 bases, with 12 bases separating them. Germline lookup yields CDR1 MDHEN and CDR2 SYDVKM. This CDR3 spans 12 amino acids. The CDR3 protein is CASSLQGLGQFF. The CDR3 DNA is TGTGCCAGCAGTTTGCAGGGGCTCGGGCAGTTCTTC.

With regard to this clone: An end of the junction does not agree with germline; a read error may underlie this. The CDR3 spells CASSPRGLAGDQYF. CDR3 nucleotides: TGTGCTAGCAGCCCCCGGGGACTAGCGGGTGACCAGTACTTC. The V gene is TRBV7-7, the J gene TRBJ2-5; 12 nucleotides line up with TRBD2. This CDR3 spans 14 amino acids. Germline V lookup: CDR1 SSHAT, CDR2 FNYEAQ (reference sequence). Filled out from reference TRBV7-7 and TRBJ2-5, the complete variable domain reads GAGVSQSPRYKVTKRGQDVTLRCDPISSHATLYWYQQALGQGPEFLTYFNYEAQPDKSGLPSDRFSAERPEGSISTLTIQRTEQRDSAMYRCASSPRGLAGDQYFGPGTRLLVL.

This clone was seen more than once but under ten times. The rearrangement joins TRBV9 to TRBJ2-5, with unresolved D. Germline V CDR1 and CDR2: SGDLS, YYNGEE. The CDR3 totals 12 residues. Trimming shortened V by 0 bases and J by 3 bases, and 3 bases separated the two germline ends. The CDR3 DNA follows: TGTGCCAGCAGCGTAGCTGAAGAGACCCAGTACTTC. It translates to CASSVAEETQYF.

This clone was counted a single time. The chain recombines TRBV28 with TRBJ1-3, with D hard to call. Per germline, CDR1 MDHEN and CDR2 SYDVKM. The CDR3 is 17 residues long. With 4 bases removed from V and 3 bases from J, the gap between germline ends came to 19 bases. Here the CDR3 DNA reads TGTGCCAGCAGTTCCCCCACCTTAAGGAGTCGTGGAAACACCATATATTTT. Encoded protein: CASSSPTLRSRGNTIYF. Drawing the rest from reference TRBV28 and TRBJ1-3, the complete variable domain is DVKVTQSSRYLVKRTGEKVFLECVQDMDHENMFWYRQDPGLGLRLIYFSYDVKMKEKGDIPEGYSVSREKKERFSLILESASTNQTSMYLCASSSPTLRSRGNTIYFGEGSWLTVV.

J is TRBJ1-2 and V is TRBV18; 7 bases agree with TRBD1. V shed 3 bases and J 3 bases; nucleotides not matched to a gene: 7. CDR3 length: 15 residues. From germline, CDR1 is KGHSH and CDR2 LQKENI. CDR3 in DNA: TGTGCCAGCTCACCCTCCCCAAGGGGGCACTATGGCTACACCTTC. This translates into CASSPSPRGHYGYTF.

A single count supports this clone. The V gene is TRBV18, the J gene TRBJ1-2, with a possible D match to TRBD1 (5 bases). V was shortened by 6 bases and J by 5 bases, with 22 bases between the two germline ends. This CDR3 contains 16 residues. Germline CDR1 and CDR2: KGHSH and LQKENI. CDR3 coding DNA: TGTGCCAGCTCTGCAGTCTCCGGGGCGATGGGATATGGCTACACCTTC. Residues: CASSAVSGAMGYGYTF.

The V gene is TRBV2, the J gene TRBJ2-5, with 8 bases matching TRBD2. After removal of 8 bases from V and 3 bases from J, the junction contained 8 bases not matched to a gene. The CDR3 contains 14 residues. CDR1 SNHLY and CDR2 FYNNEI come from the germline V gene. CDR3 residues: CASGRSGIEETQYF. The CDR3 bases are TGTGCCAGCGGGCGTAGCGGGATCGAAGAGACCCAGTACTTC. The full variable domain, its missing parts supplied by reference TRBV2 and TRBJ2-5, is EPEVTQTPSHQVTQMGQEVILRCVPISNHLYFYWYRQILGQKVEFLVSFYNNEISEKSEIFDDQFSVERPDGSNFTLKIRSTKLEDSAMYFCASGRSGIEETQYFGPGTRLLVL.